A selection of T cell receptor beta chains follows, all from one sample in a study of T cell clonotyping in hematopoietic cell transplantation. The repertoire was sequenced with immunoSEQ multiplex PCR; TCRdb's copy has only in-frame clones and lacks some. This sample has tens of thousands of clones, with 85% found just once. Source: peripheral blood mononuclear cells, taken before stem cell transplant. These receptors were taken from a man in his sixties with acute myeloid leukemia. Some clones in this sample may be carry-over from other donors' samples. Both conserved end residues are trimmed from each CDR3. D genes are given only for firm matches.

D	V	J	CDR3
-	TRBV6-1	TRBJ2-5	ASSKGQETQY
-	TRBV28	TRBJ2-2	ASSLPGVNTGELF
-	TRBV7-2	TRBJ1-3	ASSSVNSGNTIY
-	TRBV5-1	TRBJ2-2	ASSPSVGANTGELF
-	TRBV7-3	TRBJ2-7	ASSLGGASYEQY
-	TRBV4-1	TRBJ2-7	ASSQLRFSYEQY
TRBD1	TRBV15	TRBJ2-7	ATSRDRGQGAIVQY
-	TRBV27	TRBJ1-2	ASSMGRLSGYT
-	TRBV28	TRBJ1-3	ASRRSGAATAVGTIY
-	TRBV5-1	TRBJ2-7	ASSGRLAYEQY
-	TRBV5-1	TRBJ1-1	ASRSALTEAF
-	TRBV2	TRBJ2-5	ASSLFGGGQETQY
-	TRBV23-1	TRBJ2-7	ASSHLGGGEQY
TRBD1	TRBV11-3	TRBJ1-1	ASSLTGGFNTEAF
TRBD1	TRBV9	TRBJ2-2	ASTTTGSYTGELF
-	TRBV10-2	TRBJ1-5	ASSERRGSNQPQH